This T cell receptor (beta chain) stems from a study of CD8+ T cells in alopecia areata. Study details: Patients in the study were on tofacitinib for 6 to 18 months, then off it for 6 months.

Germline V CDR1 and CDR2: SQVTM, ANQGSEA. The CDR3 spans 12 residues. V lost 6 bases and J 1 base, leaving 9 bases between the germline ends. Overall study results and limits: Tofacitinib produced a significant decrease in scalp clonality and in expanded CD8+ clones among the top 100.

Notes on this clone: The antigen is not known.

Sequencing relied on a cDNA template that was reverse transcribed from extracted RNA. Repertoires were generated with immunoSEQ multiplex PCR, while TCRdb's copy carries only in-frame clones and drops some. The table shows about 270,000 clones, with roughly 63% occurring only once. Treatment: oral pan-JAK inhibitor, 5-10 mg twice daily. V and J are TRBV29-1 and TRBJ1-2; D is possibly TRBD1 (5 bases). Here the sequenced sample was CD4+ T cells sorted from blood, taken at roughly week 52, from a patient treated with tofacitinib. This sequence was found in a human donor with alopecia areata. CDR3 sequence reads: CSVLTDNYGYTF. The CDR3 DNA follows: TGCAGCGTCCTGACAGATAACTATGGCTACACCTTC.